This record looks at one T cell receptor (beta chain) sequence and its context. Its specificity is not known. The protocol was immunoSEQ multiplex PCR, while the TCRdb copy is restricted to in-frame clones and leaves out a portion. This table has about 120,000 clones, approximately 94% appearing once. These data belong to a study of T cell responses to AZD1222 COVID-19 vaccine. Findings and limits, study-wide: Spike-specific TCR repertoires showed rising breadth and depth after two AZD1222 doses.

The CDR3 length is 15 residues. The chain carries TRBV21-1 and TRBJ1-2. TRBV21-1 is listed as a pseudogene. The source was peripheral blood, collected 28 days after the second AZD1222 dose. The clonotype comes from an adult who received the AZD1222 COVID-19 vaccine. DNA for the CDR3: TGTGCCAGCAGCAAGGGGTTCGGAGTTCCCTATGGCTACACCTTC. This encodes CASSKGFGVPYGYTF.